This TCR beta chain was obtained from a study of T-cell reconstitution after alpha-beta-depleted transplantation in children (dated by TCRdb to 2016 to 2018). At the level of the whole study: Using TCR repertoire profiling, the study quantitatively followed how T-cell immune reconstitution unfolded in children after TCRalphabeta/CD19-depleted allogeneic hematopoietic cell transplantation. General conclusions and limits of the study: Over subsequent months, a decline in hyperexpanded clone frequencies was noted, and after one year, T-cell counts and TCRbeta diversity were mostly ascribed to newly produced T cells. The high TCRbeta diversity at day 60 in some patients was ascribed to recipient T cells and intrathymic progenitors that had survived conditioning. The apparently early alphabetaT-cell count recovery about two months after transplant was reportedly dependent on only several hundred rapidly expanded clones derived from non-depleted graft cells.

Library preparation used PCR. The sample was run on an Illumina HiSeq 2500. TCR library preparation used molecular barcoding, with unique molecular identifiers applied to normalize quantification of the TCRbeta repertoire. TCRdb's own reprocessing of the public reads used fastp at Q25 and MiXCR and kept productive beta chains. Every entry covers one CDR3 protein and lists the most common genes and DNA from its rows. This sample has a few hundred thousand distinct CDR3 sequences in its table, and roughly a tenth of those were observed once. The ten most abundant clones make up roughly 7.1% of the sample. The sample's treatment or condition label, in plain terms: allogeneic hematopoietic cell transplantation with graft depleted of TCRalphabeta T cells and CD19 B cells. The transplant recipients were children given TCRalphabeta/CD19-depleted allogeneic hematopoietic cell grafts. This clonotype was observed many times. Its binding antigen is unknown. Base qualities are missing; no much larger clone stands one base away.

CDR1 and CDR2, per the germline V gene (reference sequence), are DFQATT and SNEGSKA. The CDR3 numbers 16 residues from cysteine through phenylalanine. The DNA shown is the 48-base CDR3, in frame from base 1. Clipping removes 3 bases from V and 0 bases from J, with 5 as the unmatched junction base count. Sequencing was performed on PBMCs, taken before TCRalphabeta/CD19-depleted stem cell transplant. The V and J segments used are TRBV20-1 and TRBJ2-7; 13 central nucleotides agree with TRBD2. The origin of this receptor is a boy in the first two years of life with acute myeloid leukemia, due to receive a stem cell transplant. The CDR3 protein: CSASVGLAGRSYEQYF. The DNA sequence is TGCAGTGCTAGCGTGGGACTAGCGGGACGCTCCTACGAGCAGTACTTC.